This T cell receptor beta chain was captured in a study of OX40 agonist ivuxolimab in advanced cancers. Profiling relied on immunoSEQ multiplex PCR, and the TCRdb table lists in-frame clones only, not all of them. The data hold 150,000 to 190,000 clones, with around 94% observed a single time. The TCR originated in an adult with an advanced solid tumor such as melanoma, head and neck, liver or kidney cancer. Sequences were derived from CD4+ or CD8+ T cells sorted from blood, sampled in a trial of the OX40 agonist ivuxolimab.

The CDR3 region has the DNA TGTGCCATCAGAGAAGGAGGGGGCATCGCCGGGGAGCTGTTTTTT. Amino acids: CAIREGGGIAGELFF. The chain carries TRBV10-3 and TRBJ2-2; possibly TRBD1 for D (7 bases). Per the germline V gene, CDR1 is ENHRY and CDR2 is SYGVKD. V dropped 6 bases and J dropped 6 bases, with 17 bases sitting between them. The CDR3 runs 15 residues.